This T cell receptor beta chain was observed in a study of vaccination and CD4 T cells after COVID-19. Study-level information: The peptides that stimulated the cells were overlapping spike peptides from SARS-CoV-2, HCoV-NL63, HCoV-OC43 and HCoV-229E.

Worth noting for this clonotype: Its cognate antigen is unknown.

Sequencing of the DNA from cultured CD4+ T cells was carried out with the Oncomine TCR Beta short-read assay. TCRdb re-derived calls from the PCR reads in MiXCR, one entry per CDR3 protein. The sample includes around 20,000 distinct CDR3 sequences, approximately 40% of them seen just once. The treatment: approximately 10-day PBMC culture with coronavirus spike peptide pools or control peptides (ViraFEST assay). TCRs were sequenced by ViraFEST after antigen-specific T cells had been expanded with peptide pools. The V gene lost 5 bases and the J gene lost 3 bases, with 10 bases spanning the gap. The CDR3 runs 12 residues. Per germline, CDR1 SQVTM and CDR2 ANQGSEA.

Here the sequenced sample was CD4+ T cells from blood, cultured in vitro, taken after SARS-CoV-2 vaccination. The source is a human donor who had recovered from COVID-19. The rearrangement links TRBV29-1 to TRBJ1-1, with no clear D. CDR3 sequence reads: CSVIPSDTEAFF. CDR3 bases: TGCAGCGTTATCCCCTCGGACACTGAAGCTTTCTTT.